These 7 T cell receptor beta chains originate from one sample sequenced in a study of cytomegalovirus exposure and HLA in healthy donors (dated by TCRdb to 2016 to 2017). Libraries were built with the immunoSEQ multiplex PCR assay. A mixture of 60 forward primers for TCR Vbeta segments and 13 reverse primers for TCR Jbeta segments was used in the multiplex PCR. The source is immuneACCESS, and TCRdb retained only in-frame sequences with V and J called. Part of the clones is not carried over; for the studies checked, unresolved V genes explain less than half of this, and the remainder is unexplained. The sample table contains some 210,000 clones; only one count was recorded for approximately 83% of them. The top ten clones comprise roughly 10% of the sample. Sequenced material: PBMCs. The receptor source for this set is a woman aged 50 to 65 in good health and CMV-seropositive.

The J gene is TRBJ1-5, the V gene TRBV6-5; no clear D. Looked up from germline, CDR1 is MNHEY and CDR2 is SVGAGI. V was clipped by 6 bases and J by 4 bases, with 7 bases between them. CDR3 size: 12 residues. CDR3 region: CASRGANQPQHF. Here the CDR3 DNA reads TGTGCCAGCAGGGGAGCAAATCAGCCCCAGCATTTT.

The CDR3 reads CASSPGSGFQPQHF. CDR3 coding DNA: TGTGCCAGCTCACCAGGTTCAGGGTTTCAGCCCCAGCATTTT. The rearrangement joins TRBV18 to TRBJ1-5; D possibly corresponds to TRBD1 (5 bases). Per the germline V gene, CDR1 is KGHSH and CDR2 is LQKENI. CDR3 size: 14 residues. V lost 2 bases, J lost 6 bases, and 11 bases lay in between. The entire variable domain, with the rest obtained from reference TRBV18 and TRBJ1-5, is as follows: NAGVMQNPRHLVRRRGQEARLRCSPMKGHSHVYWYRQLPEEGLKFMVYLQKENIIDESGMPKERFSAEFPKEGPSILRIQQVVRGDSAAYFCASSPGSGFQPQHFGDGTRLSIL.

The chain is built from TRBV4-1 and TRBJ2-7, with TRBD1 matching over 11 bases. J gave up 2 bases and V 3 bases, and 3 bases lay outside the gene matches. The CDR3 covers 15 residues. Germline loops: CDR1 MGHRA, CDR2 YSYEKL. In DNA form, the CDR3 reads TGCGCCAGCAGCCAGGGGGGACAGGGGGCCTACGAGCAGTACTTC. It yields the protein CASSQGGQGAYEQYF.

This sequence joins TRBV28 and TRBJ1-6; 10 nucleotides line up with TRBD1. CDR1 MDHEN and CDR2 SYDVKM come from the germline V gene. J gave up 7 bases and V 5 bases, and 5 bases lay outside the gene matches. This CDR3 has 15 amino acids. The CDR3 loop is CASSTGTGENSPLHF. The CDR3 coding sequence is TGTGCCAGCAGTACCGGGACAGGGGAAAATTCACCCCTCCACTTT.

The V gene is TRBV6-5, the J gene TRBJ2-5, with a weak D call TRBD2 (5 bases). CDR1 MNHEY and CDR2 SVGAGI come from the germline V gene. V dropped 5 bases and J dropped 1 base, with 11 bases sitting between them. This CDR3 has 14 residues. The CDR3 bases are TGTGCCAGCAGTCCCACGGGGTTCCAAGAGACCCAGTACTTC. This encodes CASSPTGFQETQYF.

The gene calls are TRBV4-1 and TRBJ2-1, with D possibly matching TRBD2 (6 bases). The CDR3 has 17 amino acids. Trimming took 1 base from V and 4 from J, leaving 17 bases between them. Germline loops: CDR1 MGHRA, CDR2 YSYEKL. CDR3 bases: TGCGCCAGCAGCCAAGGTCCAATTCGGGGGTTATACAATGAGCAGTTCTTC. This codes for CASSQGPIRGLYNEQFF.

This clone was recorded only once. The chain employs TRBV6-6 and TRBJ2-5; TRBD1 aligns across 7 bases. Germline V gene lookup returns CDR1 MNHNY and CDR2 SVGAGI (reference sequence). The trim removed 3 bases at V and 5 bases at J, leaving 9 bases unmatched. The CDR3 contains 15 residues. The CDR3 coding sequence is TGTGCCAGCAGTTATCACGACAGGGCGGCGGAGACCCAGTACTTC. The encoded protein is CASSYHDRAAETQYF.